This T cell receptor beta chain was observed in a study of radiotherapy plus CTLA-4 blockade in lung cancer. Study-wide points: Interferon-beta and early blood T cell clone dynamics reportedly predicted response best. Among blood TCR repertoires after radiotherapy plus ipilimumab, tumor-derived clones expanded.

Treatment of patients with chemo-refractory metastatic non-small-cell lung cancer consisted of focal radiation plus CTLA-4 blockade with ipilimumab. Per germline, CDR1 LNHDA and CDR2 SQIVND (reference sequence). The trim removed 6 bases at V and 1 base at J, leaving 0 bases unmatched. This CDR3 has 13 amino acids. A word on this clone: The antigen is not known.

The data were produced by immunoSEQ multiplex PCR, yet TCRdb's version contains in-frame clones alone and is incomplete. The table shows more than 12,000 clones, with roughly 72% occurring only once. The sequences come from peripheral blood, collected from a patient treated with radiotherapy plus ipilimumab. This receptor was identified in a human donor with non-small cell lung cancer whose response to radiotherapy plus ipilimumab could not be evaluated. This chain uses TRBV19 with TRBJ2-4, with TRBD2 matching over 7 bases. Here the CDR3 DNA reads TGTGCCAGTAGCGGGGGGGCCAAAAACATTCAGTACTTC. Amino acid sequence: CASSGGAKNIQYF. Looking up the rest from reference TRBV19 and TRBJ2-4 gives the full variable domain: DGGITQSPKYLFRKEGQNVTLSCEQNLNHDAMYWYRQDPGQGLRLIYYSQIVNDFQKGDIAEGYSVSREKKESFPLTVTSAQKNPTAFYLCASSGGAKNIQYFGAGTRLSVL.